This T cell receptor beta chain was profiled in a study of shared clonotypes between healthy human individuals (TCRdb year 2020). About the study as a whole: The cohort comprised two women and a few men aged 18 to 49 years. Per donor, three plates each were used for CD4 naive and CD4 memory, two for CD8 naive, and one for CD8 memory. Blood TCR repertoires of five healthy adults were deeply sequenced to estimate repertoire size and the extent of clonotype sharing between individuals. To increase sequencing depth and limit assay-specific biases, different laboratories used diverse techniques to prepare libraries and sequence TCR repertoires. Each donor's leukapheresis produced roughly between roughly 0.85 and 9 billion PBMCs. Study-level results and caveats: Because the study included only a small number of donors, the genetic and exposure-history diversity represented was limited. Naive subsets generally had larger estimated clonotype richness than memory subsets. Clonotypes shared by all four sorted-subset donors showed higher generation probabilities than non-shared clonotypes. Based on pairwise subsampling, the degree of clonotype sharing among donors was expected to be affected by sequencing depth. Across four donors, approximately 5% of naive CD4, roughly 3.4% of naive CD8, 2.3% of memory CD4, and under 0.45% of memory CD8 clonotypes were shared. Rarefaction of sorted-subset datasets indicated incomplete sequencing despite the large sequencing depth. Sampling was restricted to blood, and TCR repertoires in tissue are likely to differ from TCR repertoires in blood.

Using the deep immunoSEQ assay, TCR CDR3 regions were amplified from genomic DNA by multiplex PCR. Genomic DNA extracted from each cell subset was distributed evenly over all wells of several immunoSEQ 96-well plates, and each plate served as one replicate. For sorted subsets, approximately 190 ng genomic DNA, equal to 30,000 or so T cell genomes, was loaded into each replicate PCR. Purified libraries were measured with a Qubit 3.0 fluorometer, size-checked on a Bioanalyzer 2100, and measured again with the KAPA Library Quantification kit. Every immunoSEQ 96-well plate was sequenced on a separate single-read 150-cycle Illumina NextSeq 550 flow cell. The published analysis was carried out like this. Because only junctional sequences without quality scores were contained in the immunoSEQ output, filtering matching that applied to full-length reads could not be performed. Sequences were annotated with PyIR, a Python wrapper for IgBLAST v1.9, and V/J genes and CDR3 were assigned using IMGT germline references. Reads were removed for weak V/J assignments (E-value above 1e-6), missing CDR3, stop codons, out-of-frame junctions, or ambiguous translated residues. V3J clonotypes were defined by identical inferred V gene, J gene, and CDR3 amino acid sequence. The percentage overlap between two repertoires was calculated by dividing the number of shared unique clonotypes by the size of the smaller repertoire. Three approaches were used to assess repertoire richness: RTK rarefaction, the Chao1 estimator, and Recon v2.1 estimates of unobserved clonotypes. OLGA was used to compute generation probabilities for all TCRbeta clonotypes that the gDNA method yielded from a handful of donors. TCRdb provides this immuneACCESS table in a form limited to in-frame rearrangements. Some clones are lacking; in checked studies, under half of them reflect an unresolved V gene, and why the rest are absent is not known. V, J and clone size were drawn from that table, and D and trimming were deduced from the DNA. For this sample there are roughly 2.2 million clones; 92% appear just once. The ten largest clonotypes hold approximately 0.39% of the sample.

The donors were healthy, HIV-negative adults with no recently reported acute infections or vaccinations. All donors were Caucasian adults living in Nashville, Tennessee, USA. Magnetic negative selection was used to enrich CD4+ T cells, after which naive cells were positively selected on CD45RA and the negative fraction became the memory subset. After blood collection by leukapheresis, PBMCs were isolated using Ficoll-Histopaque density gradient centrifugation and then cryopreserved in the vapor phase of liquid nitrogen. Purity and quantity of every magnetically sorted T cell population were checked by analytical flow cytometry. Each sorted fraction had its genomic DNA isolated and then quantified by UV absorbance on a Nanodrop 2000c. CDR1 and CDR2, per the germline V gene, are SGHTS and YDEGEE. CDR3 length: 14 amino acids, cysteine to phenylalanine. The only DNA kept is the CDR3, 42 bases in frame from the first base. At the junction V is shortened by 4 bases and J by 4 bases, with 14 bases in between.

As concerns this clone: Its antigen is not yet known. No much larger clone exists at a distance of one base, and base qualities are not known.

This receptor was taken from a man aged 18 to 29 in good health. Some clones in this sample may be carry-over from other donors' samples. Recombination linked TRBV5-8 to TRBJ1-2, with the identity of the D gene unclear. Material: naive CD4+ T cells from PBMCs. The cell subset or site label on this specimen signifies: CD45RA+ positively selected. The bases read TGTGCCAGCAGCCTTCAACCTAACCCCTATGGCTACACCTTC. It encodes CASSLQPNPYGYTF.